The clone carrying this T cell receptor beta chain was observed once. Its specificity is unknown. The source of the sample is a study of cytomegalovirus exposure and HLA in healthy donors. The protocol was immunoSEQ multiplex PCR, while the TCRdb copy is restricted to in-frame clones and leaves out a portion. The sample records some 73,000 clones, about 90% being singletons. Study-wide findings and caveats: Both high specificity and high sensitivity reportedly marked the classifier's diagnosis of cytomegalovirus status. Researchers counted 180 or so TCR beta chains as cytomegalovirus-associated. Rare TCR sequences dominated, though some public TCRs recurred in many donors.

The donors were part of the approximately 120-subject validation cohort, which stood apart from the 666-subject first cohort. The CDR3 contains 16 residues. Input material: PBMCs. This rearrangement joins TRBV21-1 to TRBJ1-6; the table's D call, TRBD1, has no DNA check behind it. TRBV21-1 is a pseudogene locus. The sequence derives from a woman aged 18-35 years in good health and CMV-seropositive. The CDR3 spells CASTVRTGGCGSPLHF. CDR3 in DNA: TGTGCCAGCACCGTTAGGACAGGGGGGTGCGGTTCACCCCTCCACTTT.